This T cell receptor (beta chain) was identified during a study of cytomegalovirus exposure and HLA in healthy donors. Germline V lookup: CDR1 SGHTA, CDR2 FQGNSA. The CDR3 is 15 amino acids. V lost 7 bases and J lost 2, with 18 bases in between. Study results and limitations: Using the classifier, cytomegalovirus status was reportedly diagnosed with high specificity and sensitivity.

Produced via immunoSEQ multiplex PCR; TCRdb's table is partial and in-frame only. The table shows approximately 200,000 clones, with approximately 80% occurring only once. This clone was found a few times. Its antigen remains unidentified. The J gene is TRBJ2-7, the V gene TRBV7-2; possibly TRBD2 for D (6 bases). This sequence was found in a woman aged 25 to 39 in good health and CMV-seropositive. The sequencing input was PBMCs. The CDR3 nucleotides are TGTGCCAGCACCCGGGACGCGGGGCAGACCTACGAGCAGTACTTC. This gives the protein CASTRDAGQTYEQYF.